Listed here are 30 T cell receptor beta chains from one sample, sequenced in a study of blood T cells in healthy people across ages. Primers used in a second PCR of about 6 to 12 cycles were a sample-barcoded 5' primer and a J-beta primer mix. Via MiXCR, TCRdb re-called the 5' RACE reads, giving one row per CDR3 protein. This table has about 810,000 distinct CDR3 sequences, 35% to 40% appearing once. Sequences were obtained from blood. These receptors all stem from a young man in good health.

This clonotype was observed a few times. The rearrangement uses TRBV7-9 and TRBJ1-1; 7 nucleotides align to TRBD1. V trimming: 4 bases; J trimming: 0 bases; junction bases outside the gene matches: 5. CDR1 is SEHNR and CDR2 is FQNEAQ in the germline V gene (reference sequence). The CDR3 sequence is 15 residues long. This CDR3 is CASSSRDRVNTEAFF. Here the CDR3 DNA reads TGTGCCAGCAGCTCCCGGGACAGAGTGAACACTGAAGCTTTCTTT.

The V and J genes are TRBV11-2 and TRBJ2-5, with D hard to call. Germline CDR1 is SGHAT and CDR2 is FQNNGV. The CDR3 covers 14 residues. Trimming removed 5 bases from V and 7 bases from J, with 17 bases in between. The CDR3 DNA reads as TGTGCCAGCAGCGTAGGACGACCTGGTGGGACCCAGTACTTC. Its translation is CASSVGRPGGTQYF.

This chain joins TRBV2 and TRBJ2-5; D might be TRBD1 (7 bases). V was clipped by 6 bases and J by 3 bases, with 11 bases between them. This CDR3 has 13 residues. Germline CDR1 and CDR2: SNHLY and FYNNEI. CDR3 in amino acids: CASSGGGEETQYF. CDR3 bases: TGTGCCAGCAGCGGAGGGGGCGAAGAGACCCAGTACTTC. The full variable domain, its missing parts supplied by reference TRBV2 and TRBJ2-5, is EPEVTQTPSHQVTQMGQEVILRCVPISNHLYFYWYRQILGQKVEFLVSFYNNEISEKSEIFDDQFSVERPDGSNFTLKIRSTKLEDSAMYFCASSGGGEETQYFGPGTRLLVL.

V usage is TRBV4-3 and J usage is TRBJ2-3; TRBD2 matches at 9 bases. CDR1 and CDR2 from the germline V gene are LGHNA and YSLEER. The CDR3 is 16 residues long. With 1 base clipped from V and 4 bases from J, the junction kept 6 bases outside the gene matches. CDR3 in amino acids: CASSQGAAGGPDTQYF. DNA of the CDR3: TGCGCCAGCAGCCAAGGGGCGGCGGGGGGGCCAGATACGCAGTATTTT.

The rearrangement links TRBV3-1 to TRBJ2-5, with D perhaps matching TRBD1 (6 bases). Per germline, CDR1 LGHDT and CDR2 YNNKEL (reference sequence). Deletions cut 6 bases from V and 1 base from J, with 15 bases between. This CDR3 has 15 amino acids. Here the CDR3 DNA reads TGTGCCAGCAGACCCACAGGGCTGGTCCAAGAGACCCAGTACTTC. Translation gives CASRPTGLVQETQYF.

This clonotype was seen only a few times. CDR3 in amino acids: CASSQDVVGDTQYF. Written as DNA, the CDR3 is TGTGCCAGCAGCCAAGATGTGGTCGGGGATACGCAGTATTTT. This sequence joins TRBV3-1 and TRBJ2-3, with D unresolved. The length of the CDR3 is 14 residues. Looked up from germline, CDR1 is LGHDT and CDR2 is YNNKEL (reference sequence). Trimming stripped 0 bases from V and 6 bases from J, with 10 bases between.

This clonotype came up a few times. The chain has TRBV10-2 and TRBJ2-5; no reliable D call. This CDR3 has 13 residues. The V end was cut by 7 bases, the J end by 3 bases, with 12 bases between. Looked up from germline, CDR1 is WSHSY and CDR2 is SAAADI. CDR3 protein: CASTHNPKETQYF. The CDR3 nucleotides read TGCGCCAGCACTCACAATCCCAAAGAGACCCAGTACTTC.

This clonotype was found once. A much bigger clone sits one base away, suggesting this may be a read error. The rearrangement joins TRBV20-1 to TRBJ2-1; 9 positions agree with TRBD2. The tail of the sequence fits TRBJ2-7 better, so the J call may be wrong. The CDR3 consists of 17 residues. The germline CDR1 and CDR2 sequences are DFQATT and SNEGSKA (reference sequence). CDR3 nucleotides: TGCAGTGCTAGAGCCTATCGGACTAGCGAGATCTACAATGAGCAGTACTTC. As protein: CSARAYRTSEIYNEQYF.

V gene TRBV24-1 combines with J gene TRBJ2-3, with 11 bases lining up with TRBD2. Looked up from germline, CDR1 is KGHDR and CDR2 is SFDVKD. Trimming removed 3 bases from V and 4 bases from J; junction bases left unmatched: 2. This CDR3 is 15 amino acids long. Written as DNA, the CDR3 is TGTGCCACCAGTGATCAACTAGCGGGGGCAGATACGCAGTATTTT. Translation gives CATSDQLAGADTQYF.

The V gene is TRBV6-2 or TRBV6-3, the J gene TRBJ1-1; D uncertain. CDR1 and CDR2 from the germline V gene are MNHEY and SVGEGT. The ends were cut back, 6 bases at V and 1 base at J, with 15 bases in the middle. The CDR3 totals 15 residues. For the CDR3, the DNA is TGTGCCAGCAGCCGCTCTCGGACGAGGAACACTGAAGCTTTCTTT. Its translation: CASSRSRTRNTEAFF.

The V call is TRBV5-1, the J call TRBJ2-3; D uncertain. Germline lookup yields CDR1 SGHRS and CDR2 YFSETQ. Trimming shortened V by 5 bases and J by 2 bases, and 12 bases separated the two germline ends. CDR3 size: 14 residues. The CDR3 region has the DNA TGCGCCAGCAGGGAAATGCACTTCACAGATACGCAGTATTTT. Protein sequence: CASREMHFTDTQYF.

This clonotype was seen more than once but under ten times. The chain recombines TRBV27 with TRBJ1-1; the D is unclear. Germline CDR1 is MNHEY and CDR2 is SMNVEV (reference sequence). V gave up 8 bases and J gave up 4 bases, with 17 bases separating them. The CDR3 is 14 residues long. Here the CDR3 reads CASGTHSESTEAFF. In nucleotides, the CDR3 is TGTGCCAGCGGTACCCATTCAGAAAGCACTGAAGCTTTCTTT.

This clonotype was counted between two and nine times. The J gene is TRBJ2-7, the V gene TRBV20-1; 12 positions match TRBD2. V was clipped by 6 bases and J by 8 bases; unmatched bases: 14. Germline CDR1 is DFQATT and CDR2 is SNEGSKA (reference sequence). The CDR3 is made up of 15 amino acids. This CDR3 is CSAGAGLAGGVQQYF. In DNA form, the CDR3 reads TGCAGTGCCGGTGCGGGACTAGCGGGTGGTGTTCAGCAGTACTTC.

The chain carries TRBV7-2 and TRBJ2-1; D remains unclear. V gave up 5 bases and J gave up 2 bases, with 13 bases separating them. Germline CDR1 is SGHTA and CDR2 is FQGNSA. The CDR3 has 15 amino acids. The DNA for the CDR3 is TGTGCCAGCAGCCAAGACGTATCCGCCTACAATGAGCAGTTCTTC. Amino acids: CASSQDVSAYNEQFF.

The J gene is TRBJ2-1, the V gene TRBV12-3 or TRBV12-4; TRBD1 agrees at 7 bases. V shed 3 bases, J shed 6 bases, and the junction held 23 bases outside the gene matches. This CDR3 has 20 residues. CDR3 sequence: CASSFPTRGQQPTHPNEQFF. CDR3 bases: TGTGCCAGCAGTTTCCCAACAAGGGGACAGCAGCCAACCCACCCCAATGAGCAGTTCTTC.

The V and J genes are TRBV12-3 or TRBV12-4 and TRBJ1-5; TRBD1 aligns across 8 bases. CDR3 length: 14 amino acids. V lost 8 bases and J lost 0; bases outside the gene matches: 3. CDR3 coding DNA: TGTGCCAGCTGGACAGGGTATAGCAATCAGCCCCAGCATTTT. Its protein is CASWTGYSNQPQHF.

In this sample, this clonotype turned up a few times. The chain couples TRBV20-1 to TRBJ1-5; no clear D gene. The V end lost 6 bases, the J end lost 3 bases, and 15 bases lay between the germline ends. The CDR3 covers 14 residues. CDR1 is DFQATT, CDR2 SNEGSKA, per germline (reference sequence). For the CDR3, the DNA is TGCAGTGCGAGACCCCCTGCAGACAATCAGCCCCAGCATTTT. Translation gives CSARPPADNQPQHF.

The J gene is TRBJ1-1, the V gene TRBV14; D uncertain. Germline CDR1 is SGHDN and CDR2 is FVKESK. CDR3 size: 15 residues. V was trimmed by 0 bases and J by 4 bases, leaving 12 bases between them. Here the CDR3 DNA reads TGTGCCAGCAGCCAAGATCCGGGGATGGGCACTGAAGCTTTCTTT. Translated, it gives CASSQDPGMGTEAFF.

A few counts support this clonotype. The CDR3 bases are TGTGCCAGCAGCTTAGGAGCGGGACAGGGCCAGAATGAGCAGTTCTTC. Translating gives CASSLGAGQGQNEQFF. The chain combines TRBV7-2 with TRBJ2-1; 9 nucleotides match TRBD1. The ends lost 1 base at V and 7 bases at J; junction bases unmatched: 8. This CDR3 is built from 16 residues. Germline CDR1 SGHTA, CDR2 FQGNSA.

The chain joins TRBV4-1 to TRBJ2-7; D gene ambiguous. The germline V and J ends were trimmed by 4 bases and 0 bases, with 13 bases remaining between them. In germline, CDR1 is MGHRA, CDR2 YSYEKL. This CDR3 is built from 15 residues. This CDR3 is CASSRLQQSSYEQYF. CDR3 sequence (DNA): TGCGCCAGCAGCCGACTCCAGCAGAGCTCCTACGAGCAGTACTTC.

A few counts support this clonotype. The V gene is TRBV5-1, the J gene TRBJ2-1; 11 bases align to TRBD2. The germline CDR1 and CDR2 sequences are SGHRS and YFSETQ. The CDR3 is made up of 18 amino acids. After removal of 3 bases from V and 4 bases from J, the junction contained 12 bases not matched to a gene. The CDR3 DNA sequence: TGCGCCAGCAGCTCCTACGGGGCTAGCGGGGGGCCTTACAATGAGCAGTTCTTC. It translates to CASSSYGASGGPYNEQFF.

The DNA of the CDR3 is TGTGCCAGCAGCTTAGCAGCGGGGGGCCTTGGGACCCAGTACTTC. Translation: CASSLAAGGLGTQYF. The gene calls are TRBV7-2 and TRBJ2-7; 9 bases are shared with TRBD2. The J call is uncertain, as TRBJ2-5 better fits the DNA end. In germline, CDR1 is SGHTA, CDR2 FQGNSA. This CDR3 region has 15 residues.

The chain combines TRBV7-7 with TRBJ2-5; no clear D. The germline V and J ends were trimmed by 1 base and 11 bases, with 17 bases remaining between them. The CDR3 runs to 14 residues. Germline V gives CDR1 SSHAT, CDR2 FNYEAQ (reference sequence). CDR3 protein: CASSLGEGYNEQYF. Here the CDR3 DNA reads TGTGCCAGCAGCTTAGGGGAAGGGTACAATGAGCAGTACTTC. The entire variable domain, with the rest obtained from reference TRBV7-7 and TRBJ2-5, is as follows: GAGVSQSPRYKVTKRGQDVTLRCDPISSHATLYWYQQALGQGPEFLTYFNYEAQPDKSGLPSDRFSAERPEGSISTLTIQRTEQRDSAMYRCASSLGEGYNEQYFGPGTRLLVL.

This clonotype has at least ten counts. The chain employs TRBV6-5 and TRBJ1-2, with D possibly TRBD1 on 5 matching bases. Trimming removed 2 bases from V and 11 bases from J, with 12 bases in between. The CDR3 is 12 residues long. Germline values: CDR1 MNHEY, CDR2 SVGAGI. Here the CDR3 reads CASSYVGGEYTF. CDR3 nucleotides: TGTGCCAGCAGTTACGTAGGAGGGGAATACACCTTC.

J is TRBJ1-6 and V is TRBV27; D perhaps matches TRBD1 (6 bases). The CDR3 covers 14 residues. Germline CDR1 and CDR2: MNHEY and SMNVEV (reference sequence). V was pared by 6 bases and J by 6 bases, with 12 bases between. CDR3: CASRPTGSNSPLHF. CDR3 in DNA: TGTGCCAGCAGACCAACAGGGAGTAATTCACCCCTCCACTTT.

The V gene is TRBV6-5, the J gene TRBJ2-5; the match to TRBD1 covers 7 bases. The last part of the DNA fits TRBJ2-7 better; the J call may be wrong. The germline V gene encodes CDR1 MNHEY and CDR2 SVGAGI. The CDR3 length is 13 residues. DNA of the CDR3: TGTGCCAGCAGATCGGACAGGTTCTACGAGCAGTACTTC. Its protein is CASRSDRFYEQYF.

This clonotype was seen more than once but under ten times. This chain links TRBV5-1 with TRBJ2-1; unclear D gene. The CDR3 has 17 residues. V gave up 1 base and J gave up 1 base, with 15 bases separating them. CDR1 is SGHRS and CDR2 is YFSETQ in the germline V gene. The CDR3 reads CASSLRAQVRSYNEQFF. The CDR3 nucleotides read TGCGCCAGCAGCTTGAGAGCCCAGGTGAGGTCCTACAATGAGCAGTTCTTC.

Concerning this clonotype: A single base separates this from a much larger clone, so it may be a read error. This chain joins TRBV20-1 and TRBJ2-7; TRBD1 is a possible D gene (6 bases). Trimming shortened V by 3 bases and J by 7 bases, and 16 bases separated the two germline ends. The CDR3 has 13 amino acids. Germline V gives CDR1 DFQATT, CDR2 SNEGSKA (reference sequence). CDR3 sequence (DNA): TGCAGTGCTAGTGGACCCAAGGGGGATGAGCAGTACTTC. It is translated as CSASGPKGDEQYF.

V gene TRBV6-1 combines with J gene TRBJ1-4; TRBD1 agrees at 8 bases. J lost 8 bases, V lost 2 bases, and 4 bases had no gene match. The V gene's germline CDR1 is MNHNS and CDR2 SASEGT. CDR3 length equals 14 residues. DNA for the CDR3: TGTGCCAGCAGTGAAAGACAGGGGCACGAAAAACTGTTTTTT. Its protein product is CASSERQGHEKLFF.

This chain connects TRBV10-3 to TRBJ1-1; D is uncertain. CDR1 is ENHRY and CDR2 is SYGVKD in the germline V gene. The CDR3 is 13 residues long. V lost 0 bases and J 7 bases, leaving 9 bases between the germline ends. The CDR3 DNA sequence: TGTGCCATCAGTGAGTCGAGCCTCAGTGAAGCTTTCTTT. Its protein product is CAISESSLSEAFF.